The rows below give T cell receptor beta chains drawn from one sample of a study of T cell responses to AZD1222 COVID-19 vaccine. Data came from immunoSEQ multiplex PCR; TCRdb stores just in-frame clones and leaves some out. Here the sample spans approximately 110,000 clones, about 90% being singletons. This sample comprised peripheral blood, obtained on day 0 of AZD1222 vaccination. The receptors shown here come from an adult in good health. CDR3s include the opening cysteine and the closing phenylalanine or tryptophan. A D gene is named only where the DNA matches it firmly.

CDR3 protein: CASSLEPGRSYEQYF
CDR3 length: 15
V gene: TRBV27
J gene: TRBJ2-7
D gene: -

CDR3 protein: CASSIVGAVIWDEQFF
CDR3 length: 16
V gene: TRBV19
J gene: TRBJ2-1
D gene: -

CDR3 protein: CASSLSLDREYGYTF
CDR3 length: 15
V gene: TRBV27
J gene: TRBJ1-2
D gene: TRBD1

CDR3 protein: CASSVRDRGTDTQYF
CDR3 length: 15
V gene: TRBV9
J gene: TRBJ2-3
D gene: TRBD1

CDR3 protein: CASSRGGTGRQPQHF
CDR3 length: 15
V gene: TRBV5-8
J gene: TRBJ1-5
D gene: TRBD1

CDR3 protein: CAWSASGAYGYTF
CDR3 length: 13
V gene: TRBV30
J gene: TRBJ1-2
D gene: -

CDR3 protein: CASSGQPGQGTEKLFF
CDR3 length: 16
V gene: TRBV6-1
J gene: TRBJ1-4
D gene: TRBD1

CDR3 protein: CASSLDRGGISGNTIYF
CDR3 length: 17
V gene: TRBV7-2
J gene: TRBJ1-3
D gene: TRBD1

CDR3 protein: CASGTGEGQPQHF
CDR3 length: 13
V gene: TRBV27
J gene: TRBJ1-5
D gene: TRBD1

CDR3 protein: CASSLGASVYYEQYF
CDR3 length: 15
V gene: TRBV7-6
J gene: TRBJ2-7
D gene: -

CDR3 protein: CASSKAANSNYGYTF
CDR3 length: 15
V gene: TRBV21-1
J gene: TRBJ1-2
D gene: -

CDR3 protein: CASSLSGGSDGYTF
CDR3 length: 14
V gene: TRBV7-2
J gene: TRBJ1-2
D gene: TRBD1

CDR3 protein: CASRGGLREQYF
CDR3 length: 12
V gene: TRBV6-4
J gene: TRBJ2-7
D gene: -

CDR3 protein: CASSLRTGGGLKAKNIQYF
CDR3 length: 19
V gene: TRBV7-9
J gene: TRBJ2-4
D gene: TRBD1

CDR3 protein: CASSQDINRRGMNTEAFF
CDR3 length: 18
V gene: TRBV4-1
J gene: TRBJ1-1
D gene: -

CDR3 protein: CASQRTGWNTEAFF
CDR3 length: 14
V gene: TRBV19
J gene: TRBJ1-1
D gene: TRBD1

CDR3 protein: CASSLEAAGRGPQHF
CDR3 length: 15
V gene: TRBV7-9
J gene: TRBJ1-5
D gene: -

CDR3 protein: CSVGVSGETQYF
CDR3 length: 12
V gene: TRBV29-1
J gene: TRBJ2-5
D gene: -

CDR3 protein: CASSPGTGDSPLHF
CDR3 length: 14
V gene: TRBV5-1
J gene: TRBJ1-6
D gene: TRBD1

CDR3 protein: CASSPGSYDQPQHF
CDR3 length: 14
V gene: TRBV7-9
J gene: TRBJ1-5
D gene: -

CDR3 protein: CASSLSAGFTDTQYF
CDR3 length: 15
V gene: TRBV28
J gene: TRBJ2-3
D gene: -

CDR3 protein: CASSLGQNEKLFF
CDR3 length: 13
V gene: TRBV7-2
J gene: TRBJ1-4
D gene: -

CDR3 protein: CASSLGGANYGYTF
CDR3 length: 14
V gene: TRBV18
J gene: TRBJ1-2
D gene: -

CDR3 protein: CASSPLEDRGDAFF
CDR3 length: 14
V gene: TRBV7-9
J gene: TRBJ1-1
D gene: TRBD1

CDR3 protein: CASSVSDRAYNEQFF
CDR3 length: 15
V gene: TRBV9
J gene: TRBJ2-1
D gene: TRBD1

CDR3 protein: CASSPYSGGALHEQFF
CDR3 length: 16
V gene: TRBV3-1/TRBV3-2
J gene: TRBJ2-1
D gene: TRBD2

CDR3 protein: CASRGGGSSYEQYF
CDR3 length: 14
V gene: TRBV6-5
J gene: TRBJ2-7
D gene: -

CDR3 protein: CASSEDRVRGYTF
CDR3 length: 13
V gene: TRBV5-1
J gene: TRBJ1-2
D gene: TRBD1

CDR3 protein: CSVGERASGGGYTF
CDR3 length: 14
V gene: TRBV29-1
J gene: TRBJ1-2
D gene: TRBD1

CDR3 protein: CASRWTGDSNQPQHF
CDR3 length: 15
V gene: TRBV6-5
J gene: TRBJ1-5
D gene: TRBD1

CDR3 protein: CASSLRPGPSEQYF
CDR3 length: 14
V gene: TRBV11-3
J gene: TRBJ2-7
D gene: -

CDR3 protein: CASSYWRDITEAFF
CDR3 length: 14
V gene: TRBV5-6
J gene: TRBJ1-1
D gene: -

CDR3 protein: CASSGSSSLVETQYF
CDR3 length: 15
V gene: TRBV5-1
J gene: TRBJ2-5
D gene: -

CDR3 protein: CAISDPTLTGGYTF
CDR3 length: 14
V gene: TRBV10-3
J gene: TRBJ1-2
D gene: -

CDR3 protein: CASSPRLGEGYTF
CDR3 length: 13
V gene: TRBV7-3
J gene: TRBJ1-2
D gene: -

CDR3 protein: CAWSSIGQGARTLHF
CDR3 length: 15
V gene: TRBV30
J gene: TRBJ1-6
D gene: TRBD1

CDR3 protein: CASSQQEEEQFF
CDR3 length: 12
V gene: TRBV18
J gene: TRBJ2-1
D gene: -

CDR3 protein: CASKFTGTYGYTF
CDR3 length: 13
V gene: TRBV5-1
J gene: TRBJ1-2
D gene: -

CDR3 protein: CASSQAGDLSYEQYF
CDR3 length: 15
V gene: TRBV14
J gene: TRBJ2-7
D gene: -

CDR3 protein: CASSLGQSSYNEQFF
CDR3 length: 15
V gene: TRBV11-3
J gene: TRBJ2-1
D gene: TRBD1

CDR3 protein: CASSSASLSYGYTF
CDR3 length: 14
V gene: TRBV6-5
J gene: TRBJ1-2
D gene: -

CDR3 protein: CASSPPSYEQYF
CDR3 length: 12
V gene: TRBV27
J gene: TRBJ2-7
D gene: -

CDR3 protein: CASSQAGTGFGSPLHF
CDR3 length: 16
V gene: TRBV3-1/TRBV3-2
J gene: TRBJ1-6
D gene: TRBD1

CDR3 protein: CASSQLGNQPQHF
CDR3 length: 13
V gene: TRBV4-1
J gene: TRBJ1-5
D gene: -

CDR3 protein: CASSRGNYGYTF
CDR3 length: 12
V gene: TRBV28
J gene: TRBJ1-2
D gene: -

CDR3 protein: CASSKSHPQDEQFF
CDR3 length: 14
V gene: TRBV18
J gene: TRBJ2-1
D gene: -

CDR3 protein: CASSPNRQGYGYTF
CDR3 length: 14
V gene: TRBV9
J gene: TRBJ1-2
D gene: TRBD1

CDR3 protein: CASSERLQPRSPLHF
CDR3 length: 15
V gene: TRBV10-2
J gene: TRBJ1-6
D gene: -

CDR3 protein: CSVEGRSGAYEQYF
CDR3 length: 14
V gene: TRBV29-1
J gene: TRBJ2-7
D gene: -

CDR3 protein: CAISLTGVDTEAFF
CDR3 length: 14
V gene: TRBV10-3
J gene: TRBJ1-1
D gene: TRBD1

CDR3 protein: CASSLGSETEAFF
CDR3 length: 13
V gene: TRBV7-6
J gene: TRBJ1-1
D gene: -

CDR3 protein: CASSLTGTARGYTF
CDR3 length: 14
V gene: TRBV7-2
J gene: TRBJ1-2
D gene: TRBD1

CDR3 protein: CASSDSVTDMQYF
CDR3 length: 13
V gene: TRBV6-4
J gene: TRBJ2-3
D gene: -